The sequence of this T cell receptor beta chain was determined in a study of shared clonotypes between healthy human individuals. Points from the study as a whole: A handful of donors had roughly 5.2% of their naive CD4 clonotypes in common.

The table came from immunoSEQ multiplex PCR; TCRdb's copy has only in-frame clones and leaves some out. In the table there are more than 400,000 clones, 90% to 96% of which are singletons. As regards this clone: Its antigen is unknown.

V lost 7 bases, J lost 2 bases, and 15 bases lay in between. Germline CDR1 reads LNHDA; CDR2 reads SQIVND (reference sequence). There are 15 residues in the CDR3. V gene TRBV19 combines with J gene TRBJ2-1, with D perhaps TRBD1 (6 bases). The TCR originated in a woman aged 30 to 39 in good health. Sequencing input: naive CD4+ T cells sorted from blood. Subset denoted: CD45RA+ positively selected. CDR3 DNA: TGTGCCAGTAAAAAGGAGGACAGACCCTACAATGAGCAGTTCTTC. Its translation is CASKKEDRPYNEQFF.